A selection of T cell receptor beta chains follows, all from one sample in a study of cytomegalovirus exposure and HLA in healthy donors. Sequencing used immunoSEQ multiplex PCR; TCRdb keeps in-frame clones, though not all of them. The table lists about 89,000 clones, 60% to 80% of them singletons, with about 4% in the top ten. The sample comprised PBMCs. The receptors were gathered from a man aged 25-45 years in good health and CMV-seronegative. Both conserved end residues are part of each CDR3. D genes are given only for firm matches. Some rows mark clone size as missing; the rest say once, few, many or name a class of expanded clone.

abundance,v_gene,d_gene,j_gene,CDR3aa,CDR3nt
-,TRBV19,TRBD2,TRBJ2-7,CATDTGTSGDPSYEQYF,TGTGCCACCGATACCGGGACTAGCGGGGACCCCTCCTACGAGCAGTACTTC
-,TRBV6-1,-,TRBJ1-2,CASSEALQGRYYGYTF,TGTGCCAGCAGTGAAGCTCTACAGGGAAGGTACTATGGCTACACCTTC
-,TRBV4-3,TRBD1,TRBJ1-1,CASSLGTGFDTEAFF,TGCGCCAGCAGCCTTGGGACAGGGTTTGACACTGAAGCTTTCTTT
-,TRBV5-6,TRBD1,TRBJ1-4,CASRRRDSFFEKLFF,TGTGCCAGCAGAAGACGGGACAGTTTCTTTGAAAAACTGTTTTTT
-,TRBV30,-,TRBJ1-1,CAWRTGSNTEAFF,TGTGCCTGGAGAACAGGCTCGAACACTGAAGCTTTCTTT
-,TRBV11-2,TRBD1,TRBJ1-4,CASSFRGRGEKLFF,TGTGCCAGCAGCTTTCGAGGCAGGGGGGAAAAACTGTTTTTT
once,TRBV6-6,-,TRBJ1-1,CASSFGATIEAFF,TGTGCCAGCAGTTTTGGAGCGACCATCGAGGCTTTCTTT
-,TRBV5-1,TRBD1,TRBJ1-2,CASSLATGEGYGYTF,TGCGCCAGCAGCTTGGCGACAGGGGAAGGCTATGGCTACACCTTC
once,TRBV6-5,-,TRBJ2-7,CASSENEQYF,TGTGCCAGCAGTGAGAACGAGCAGTACTTC
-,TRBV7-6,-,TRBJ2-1,CASSLGGGDYNEQFF,TGTGCCAGCAGCTTAGGTGGCGGGGATTACAATGAGCAGTTCTTC
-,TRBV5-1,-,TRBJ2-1,CASSLSGGQRSQFF,TGCGCCAGCAGCTTGTCGGGTGGCCAACGGTCGCAGTTCTTC
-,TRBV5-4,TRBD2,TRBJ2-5,CASSLGLAGEETQYF,TGTGCCAGCAGCCTAGGACTAGCGGGAGAAGAGACCCAGTACTTC
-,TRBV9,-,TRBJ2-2,CASSVDLANTGELFF,TGTGCCAGCAGCGTAGACCTAGCGAACACCGGGGAGCTGTTTTTT
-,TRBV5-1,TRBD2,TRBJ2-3,CASSLVGLAGVGYTQYF,TGCGCCAGCAGCTTGGTTGGACTAGCGGGTGTCGGGTATACGCAGTATTTT
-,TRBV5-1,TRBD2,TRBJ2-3,CASSLGLAGVIDTQYF,TGCGCCAGCAGCTTGGGCTTAGCGGGGGTTATAGATACGCAGTATTTT
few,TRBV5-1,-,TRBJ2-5,CASSLDRQGETQYF,TGCGCCAGCAGCTTGGACCGGCAGGGGGAGACCCAGTACTTC
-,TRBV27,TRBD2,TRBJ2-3,CASAREGQTQYF,TGTGCCAGCGCAAGGGAGGGCCAGACGCAGTATTTT
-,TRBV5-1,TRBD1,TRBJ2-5,CASSRTGEVGETQYF,TGCGCCAGCAGCCGGACAGGGGAGGTTGGAGAGACCCAGTACTTC
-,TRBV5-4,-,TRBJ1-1,CASSRDPGGMNTEAFF,TGTGCCAGCAGCCGGGACCCCGGCGGGATGAACACTGAAGCTTTCTTT
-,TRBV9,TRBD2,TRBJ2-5,CASSVGVSGGTQETQYF,TGTGCCAGCAGCGTAGGGGTTAGCGGGGGAACCCAAGAGACCCAGTACTTC
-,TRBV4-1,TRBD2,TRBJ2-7,CASSQDWTSGIDYEQYF,TGCGCCAGCAGCCAAGATTGGACTAGCGGGATTGACTACGAGCAGTACTTC
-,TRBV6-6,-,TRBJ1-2,CASRTNFGYTF,TGTGCCAGCAGAACAAATTTTGGCTACACCTTC
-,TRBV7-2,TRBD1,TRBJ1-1,CASSPWTGAIEAFF,TGTGCCAGCAGCCCCTGGACAGGGGCGATTGAAGCTTTCTTT
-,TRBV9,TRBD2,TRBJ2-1,CASSVGAGGPEQFF,TGTGCCAGCAGCGTAGGGGCGGGGGGGCCTGAGCAGTTCTTC
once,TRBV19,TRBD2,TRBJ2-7,CASSISSGSYEQYF,TGTGCCAGTAGTATATCTAGCGGGAGCTACGAGCAGTACTTC
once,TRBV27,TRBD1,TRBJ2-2,CASSRRRGSSTGELFF,TGTGCCAGCAGTCGCCGCAGGGGGTCGAGTACCGGGGAGCTGTTTTTT
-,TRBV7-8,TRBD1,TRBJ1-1,CASSSRPGQGVPLNTEAFF,TGTGCCAGCAGCTCCCGACCGGGACAGGGAGTTCCTTTGAACACTGAAGCTTTCTTT
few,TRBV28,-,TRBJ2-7,CASSPHYEQYF,TGTGCCAGCAGTCCCCACTACGAGCAGTACTTC
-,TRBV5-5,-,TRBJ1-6,CASSALQGNNSPLHF,TGTGCCAGCAGCGCATTACAGGGAAATAATTCACCCCTCCACTTT
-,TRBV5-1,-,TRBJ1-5,CASSLGEGNQPQHF,TGCGCCAGCAGCTTAGGGGAGGGCAATCAGCCCCAGCATTTT
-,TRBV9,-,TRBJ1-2,CASSVTGMDYGYTF,TGTGCCAGCAGCGTAACAGGGATGGATTATGGCTACACCTTC
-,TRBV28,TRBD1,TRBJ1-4,CASSLSGLQGAKNEKLFF,TGTGCCAGCAGTTTATCCGGACTCCAGGGGGCTAAGAATGAAAAACTGTTTTTT
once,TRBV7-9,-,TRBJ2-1,CASSLGLGADEQFF,TGTGCCAGCAGCTTAGGGCTGGGGGCCGATGAGCAGTTCTTC
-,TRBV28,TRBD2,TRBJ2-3,CASSFWLAGGADTQYF,TGTGCCAGCAGTTTTTGGCTAGCGGGAGGCGCAGATACGCAGTATTTT
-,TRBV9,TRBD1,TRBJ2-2,CASSVTGGGGELFF,TGTGCCAGCAGCGTAACAGGGGGAGGCGGGGAGCTGTTTTTT
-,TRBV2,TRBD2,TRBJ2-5,CASGTNQETQYF,TGTGCCAGCGGGACTAACCAAGAGACCCAGTACTTC
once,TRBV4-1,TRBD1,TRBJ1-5,CASSQPGQGSNQPQHF,TGCGCCAGCAGCCAACCGGGACAGGGGAGCAATCAGCCCCAGCATTTT
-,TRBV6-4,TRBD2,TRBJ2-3,CASSALAGGTDTQYF,TGTGCCAGCAGTGCACTAGCGGGAGGCACAGATACGCAGTATTTT
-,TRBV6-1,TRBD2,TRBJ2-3,CASSVHTPYSGGADTQYF,TGTGCCAGCAGTGTCCACACCCCCTATAGCGGGGGGGCAGATACGCAGTATTTT
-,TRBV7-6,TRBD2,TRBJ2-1,CASSEERGDIPYNEQFF,TGTGCCAGCAGCGAAGAGCGGGGGGACATACCCTACAATGAGCAGTTCTTC
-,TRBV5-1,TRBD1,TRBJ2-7,CASSFGTGGSDEQYF,TGCGCCAGCAGCTTCGGGACAGGGGGCAGCGACGAGCAGTACTTC
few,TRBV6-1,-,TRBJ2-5,CASSAGTIQETQYF,TGTGCCAGCAGCGCCGGGACAATCCAAGAGACCCAGTACTTC
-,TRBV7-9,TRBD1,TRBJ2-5,CASSFGQGSRETQYF,TGTGCCAGCAGCTTCGGACAGGGGAGTCGGGAGACCCAGTACTTC
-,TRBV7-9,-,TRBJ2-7,CASSSPIQREQYF,TGTGCCAGCAGCTCTCCCATACAACGCGAGCAGTACTTC
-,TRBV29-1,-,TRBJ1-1,CSVEDWQRSGAFF,TGCAGCGTTGAAGATTGGCAGCGGAGTGGAGCTTTCTTT
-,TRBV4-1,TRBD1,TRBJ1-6,CASSQPRRGLDSPLHF,TGCGCCAGCAGCCAACCTAGGAGGGGGCTGGATTCACCCCTCCACTTT
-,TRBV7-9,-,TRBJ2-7,CSSSDTGWREQYF,TGTTCCAGCAGCGACACAGGGTGGCGTGAGCAGTACTTC
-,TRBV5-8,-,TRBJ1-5,CASSPSYQPQHF,TGTGCCAGCAGCCCCTCCTATCAGCCCCAGCATTTT
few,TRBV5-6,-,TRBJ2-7,CASSSDTSSREQYF,TGTGCCAGCAGCTCAGATACCTCGTCGCGGGAGCAGTACTTC
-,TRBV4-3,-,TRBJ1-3,CASSQAAGGGGNTIYF,TGCGCCAGCAGCCAAGCCGCCGGGGGAGGTGGAAACACCATATATTTT